The present T cell receptor (beta chain) was sequenced within a study of tumor-infiltrating lymphocytes in localized non-small cell lung cancer. As for the study in general: Patients included smokers and never-smokers with various histologies, some sampled after neoadjuvant chemotherapy.

TCRdb keeps only in-frame clones here, not all; method: immunoSEQ multiplex PCR. Among about 7,100 clones listed, approximately 80% were seen once. Comment on this clone: Its antigen is unidentified.

Findings and caveats of the study: Technical variation could not be separated from intratumor heterogeneity here.

This CDR3 spans 15 amino acids. CDR1 is MNHNS, CDR2 SASEGT, per germline. V trimming: 8 bases; J trimming: 6 bases; junction bases outside the gene matches: 15. The gene calls are TRBV6-1 and TRBJ2-7; 8 bases align to TRBD1. The receptor was derived from a human donor with non-small cell lung cancer. The sample comprised uninvolved lung tissue not adjacent to the tumor. The CDR3 here is CASRRDGTGEGEQYF. The CDR3 nucleotides are TGTGCCAGCCGTAGGGACGGGACAGGCGAGGGCGAGCAGTACTTC.